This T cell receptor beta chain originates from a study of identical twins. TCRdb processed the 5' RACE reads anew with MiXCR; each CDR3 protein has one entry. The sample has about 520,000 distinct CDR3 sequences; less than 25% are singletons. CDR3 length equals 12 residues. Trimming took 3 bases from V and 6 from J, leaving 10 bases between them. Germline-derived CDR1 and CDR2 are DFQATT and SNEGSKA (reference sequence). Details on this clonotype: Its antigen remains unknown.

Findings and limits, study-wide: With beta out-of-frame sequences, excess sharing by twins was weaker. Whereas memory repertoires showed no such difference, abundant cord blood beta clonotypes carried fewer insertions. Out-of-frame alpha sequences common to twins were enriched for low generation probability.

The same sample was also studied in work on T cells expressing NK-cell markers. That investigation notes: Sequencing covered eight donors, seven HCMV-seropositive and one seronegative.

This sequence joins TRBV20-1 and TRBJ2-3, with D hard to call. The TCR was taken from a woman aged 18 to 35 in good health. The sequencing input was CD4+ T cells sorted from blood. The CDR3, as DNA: TGCAGTGCTAGTAACTCCGCGGATACGCAGTATTTT. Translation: CSASNSADTQYF.